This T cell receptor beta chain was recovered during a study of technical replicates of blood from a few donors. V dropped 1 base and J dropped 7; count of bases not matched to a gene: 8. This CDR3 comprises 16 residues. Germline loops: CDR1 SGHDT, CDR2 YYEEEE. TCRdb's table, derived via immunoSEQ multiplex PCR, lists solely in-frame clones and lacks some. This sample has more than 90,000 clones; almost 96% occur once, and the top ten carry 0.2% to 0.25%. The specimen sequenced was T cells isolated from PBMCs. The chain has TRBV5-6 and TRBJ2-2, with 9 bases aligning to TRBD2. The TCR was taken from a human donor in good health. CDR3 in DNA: TGTGCCAGCAGCTTGCTCCCTAGCGGGGATCTCGGGGAGCTGTTTTTT. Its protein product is CASSLLPSGDLGELFF.